The rows below give T cell receptor beta chains drawn from one sample of a study of blood T cell repertoires in COVID-19. Profiling relied on immunoSEQ multiplex PCR, and the TCRdb table lists in-frame clones only, not all of them. The sample includes approximately 230,000 clones, 88% of them seen just once. The sequenced material came from peripheral blood. The receptors come from a woman aged 30 to 39 with COVID-19, enrolled during active disease. Each CDR3 is given with its conserved first and last residue. Fields, in order: J gene, V gene, D gene, clone size, CDR3 protein, CDR3 DNA. The D gene is left open where the match is weak. Size is stated for part of the rows, as once, few or many counts, or as a class when the clone is expanded.

j_call: TRBJ1-1; v_call: TRBV7-9; d_call: .; clone_size: few; cdr3_aa: CASRQGTEAFF; cdr3_nt: TGTGCCAGCAGACAGGGCACTGAAGCTTTCTTT
j_call: TRBJ1-2; v_call: TRBV7-9; d_call: .; clone_size: .; cdr3_aa: CASSLGARGRYGYTF; cdr3_nt: TGTGCCAGCAGCTTAGGGGCGCGGGGAAGGTATGGCTACACCTTC
j_call: TRBJ2-1; v_call: TRBV4-1; d_call: .; clone_size: .; cdr3_aa: CASSLRNRVSPSNEQFF; cdr3_nt: TGCGCCAGCAGTCTTAGAAACAGGGTTAGTCCCTCCAATGAGCAGTTCTTC
j_call: TRBJ2-3; v_call: TRBV11-2; d_call: TRBD2; clone_size: .; cdr3_aa: CASNRWGGGGSDTQYF; cdr3_nt: TGTGCCAGCAACCGGTGGGGTGGCGGGGGGTCAGATACGCAGTATTTT
j_call: TRBJ1-1; v_call: TRBV19; d_call: .; clone_size: .; cdr3_aa: CASSPRALQAEAFF; cdr3_nt: TGTGCCAGTAGTCCCAGGGCGTTACAGGCTGAAGCTTTCTTT
j_call: TRBJ1-2; v_call: TRBV5-5; d_call: .; clone_size: .; cdr3_aa: CASSLWSQSLGYTF; cdr3_nt: TGTGCCAGCAGCTTATGGTCACAGTCCTTGGGCTACACCTTC
j_call: TRBJ1-5; v_call: TRBV21-1; d_call: .; clone_size: .; cdr3_aa: CASSKERQGAGQPQHF; cdr3_nt: TGTGCCAGCAGCAAAGAAAGGCAGGGCGCTGGACAGCCCCAGCATTTT
j_call: TRBJ2-3; v_call: TRBV9; d_call: TRBD2; clone_size: .; cdr3_aa: CASSDGLAGPLDTQYF; cdr3_nt: TGTGCCAGCAGCGATGGACTAGCGGGCCCGTTAGATACGCAGTATTTT
j_call: TRBJ2-1; v_call: TRBV6-4; d_call: TRBD2; clone_size: .; cdr3_aa: CASSSTSGRGNEQFF; cdr3_nt: TGTGCCAGCAGCTCTACTAGCGGGAGGGGAAATGAGCAGTTCTTC
j_call: TRBJ1-3; v_call: TRBV6-5; d_call: .; clone_size: .; cdr3_aa: CASSPVAGSGNTIYF; cdr3_nt: TGTGCCAGCAGTCCGGTGGCGGGATCTGGAAACACCATATATTTT
j_call: TRBJ2-1; v_call: TRBV19; d_call: .; clone_size: .; cdr3_aa: CASSEAFRAPNVQFF; cdr3_nt: TGTGCCAGTAGTGAGGCATTTAGAGCGCCGAATGTGCAGTTCTTC
j_call: TRBJ2-1; v_call: TRBV18; d_call: TRBD2; clone_size: .; cdr3_aa: CASSPPKGTSGGDEQFF; cdr3_nt: TGTGCCAGCTCACCACCGAAGGGGACTAGCGGGGGAGATGAGCAGTTCTTC
j_call: TRBJ1-2; v_call: TRBV28; d_call: .; clone_size: .; cdr3_aa: CALGSGYGYTF; cdr3_nt: TGTGCCCTGGGCTCCGGCTATGGCTACACCTTC
j_call: TRBJ2-5; v_call: TRBV4-3; d_call: TRBD2; clone_size: .; cdr3_aa: CASSQDPSGGARETQYF; cdr3_nt: TGCGCCAGCAGCCAAGACCCTAGCGGGGGGGCCAGAGAGACCCAGTACTTC
j_call: TRBJ2-5; v_call: TRBV6-2/TRBV6-3; d_call: TRBD2; clone_size: .; cdr3_aa: CASSYSFLTGGLRETQYF; cdr3_nt: TGTGCCAGCAGTTACTCTTTTCTGACGGGGGGGTTGAGAGAGACCCAGTACTTC
j_call: TRBJ1-2; v_call: TRBV19; d_call: .; clone_size: .; cdr3_aa: CASSIDPGYGVHGYTF; cdr3_nt: TGTGCCAGTAGTATAGATCCGGGCTACGGGGTACATGGCTACACCTTC
j_call: TRBJ1-3; v_call: TRBV7-8; d_call: .; clone_size: .; cdr3_aa: CASSLADTFPGNTIYF; cdr3_nt: TGTGCCAGCAGCTTAGCCGACACCTTCCCTGGAAACACCATATATTTT
j_call: TRBJ1-6; v_call: TRBV30; d_call: TRBD1; clone_size: .; cdr3_aa: CAWTLTGVQALHF; cdr3_nt: TGTGCCTGGACCCTGACAGGGGTTCAAGCCCTCCACTTT
j_call: TRBJ1-1; v_call: TRBV28; d_call: .; clone_size: .; cdr3_aa: CASSLGGGIMNTEAFF; cdr3_nt: TGTGCCAGCAGTCTAGGGGGGGGGATTATGAACACTGAAGCTTTCTTT
j_call: TRBJ1-2; v_call: TRBV28; d_call: .; clone_size: once; cdr3_aa: CASSLLEGTYGYTF; cdr3_nt: TGTGCCAGCAGTTTATTAGAGGGTACCTATGGCTACACCTTC
j_call: TRBJ2-2; v_call: TRBV7-9; d_call: TRBD2; clone_size: .; cdr3_aa: CASSRGGGASPGELFF; cdr3_nt: TGTGCCAGCAGCCGCGGGGGGGGCGCCTCTCCAGGGGAGCTGTTTTTT
j_call: TRBJ1-5; v_call: TRBV4-1; d_call: .; clone_size: .; cdr3_aa: CASSQVGLGGSQPQHF; cdr3_nt: TGCGCCAGCAGCCAAGTGGGACTAGGCGGAAGTCAGCCCCAGCATTTT
j_call: TRBJ1-2; v_call: TRBV30; d_call: TRBD1; clone_size: .; cdr3_aa: CAWTETGNYGYTF; cdr3_nt: TGTGCCTGGACGGAGACAGGGAACTATGGCTACACCTTC
j_call: TRBJ2-1; v_call: TRBV5-8; d_call: TRBD2; clone_size: .; cdr3_aa: CASRWEASGGSYNEQFF; cdr3_nt: TGTGCCAGCAGGTGGGAGGCTAGCGGAGGTTCCTACAATGAGCAGTTCTTC
j_call: TRBJ2-5; v_call: TRBV6-5; d_call: .; clone_size: .; cdr3_aa: CASSRVGGETQYF; cdr3_nt: TGTGCCAGCAGCCGGGTCGGGGGAGAGACCCAGTACTTC
j_call: TRBJ2-3; v_call: TRBV7-8; d_call: TRBD2; clone_size: .; cdr3_aa: CASSKLTSGSIDTQYF; cdr3_nt: TGTGCCAGCAGCAAATTAACTAGCGGGAGTATAGATACGCAGTATTTT
j_call: TRBJ2-3; v_call: TRBV30; d_call: TRBD2; clone_size: .; cdr3_aa: CAWRGTGGRAGDTQYF; cdr3_nt: TGTGCCTGGAGGGGTACGGGCGGGAGGGCTGGAGATACGCAGTATTTT
j_call: TRBJ2-2; v_call: TRBV6-5; d_call: .; clone_size: .; cdr3_aa: CASFPSRTGELFF; cdr3_nt: TGTGCCAGCTTTCCTTCGAGGACCGGGGAGCTGTTTTTT
j_call: TRBJ1-2; v_call: TRBV7-2; d_call: .; clone_size: .; cdr3_aa: CASRGNAGEAYGYTF; cdr3_nt: TGTGCCAGCAGGGGTAACGCAGGGGAAGCATACGGCTACACCTTC
j_call: TRBJ2-1; v_call: TRBV5-6; d_call: .; clone_size: .; cdr3_aa: CASSGLPTGRVGSEQFF; cdr3_nt: TGTGCCAGCAGCGGTCTACCAACAGGAAGGGTAGGTAGTGAGCAGTTCTTC
j_call: TRBJ1-5; v_call: TRBV20-1; d_call: .; clone_size: .; cdr3_aa: CSASLQGMGSQPQHF; cdr3_nt: TGCAGTGCGAGTCTCCAGGGGATGGGATCTCAGCCCCAGCATTTT
j_call: TRBJ1-1; v_call: TRBV2; d_call: TRBD1; clone_size: .; cdr3_aa: CAATIQGDTEAFF; cdr3_nt: TGTGCCGCTACCATACAGGGGGACACTGAAGCTTTCTTT
j_call: TRBJ1-4; v_call: TRBV7-9; d_call: .; clone_size: .; cdr3_aa: CASSLANSGNEKLFF; cdr3_nt: TGTGCCAGCAGCTTAGCTAACAGCGGTAATGAAAAACTGTTTTTT
j_call: TRBJ2-6; v_call: TRBV10-2; d_call: TRBD2; clone_size: .; cdr3_aa: CASSTSGSRGANVLTF; cdr3_nt: TGCGCCTCCTCCACGAGCGGGAGTCGGGGGGCCAACGTCCTGACTTTC
j_call: TRBJ1-6; v_call: TRBV7-2; d_call: TRBD1; clone_size: .; cdr3_aa: CASSLDTGENSPLHF; cdr3_nt: TGTGCCAGCAGCTTGGACACAGGGGAAAACTCACCCCTCCACTTT
j_call: TRBJ1-4; v_call: TRBV27; d_call: .; clone_size: .; cdr3_aa: CASSLVGATNEKLFF; cdr3_nt: TGTGCCAGCAGTTTAGTAGGAGCAACTAATGAAAAACTGTTTTTT
j_call: TRBJ1-2; v_call: TRBV27; d_call: TRBD1; clone_size: .; cdr3_aa: CASGTGANYGYTF; cdr3_nt: TGTGCCAGTGGGACAGGGGCTAACTATGGCTACACCTTC
j_call: TRBJ1-2; v_call: TRBV19; d_call: TRBD1; clone_size: .; cdr3_aa: CASTPGQYSNYGYTF; cdr3_nt: TGTGCCAGTACTCCGGGACAGTACTCCAACTATGGCTACACCTTC
j_call: TRBJ1-1; v_call: TRBV6-2/TRBV6-3; d_call: TRBD1; clone_size: .; cdr3_aa: CASSQTGGHFTEAFF; cdr3_nt: TGTGCCAGCAGCCAGACAGGGGGCCACTTCACTGAAGCTTTCTTT